Reported below is one T cell receptor (beta chain). Cohort allocation depended upon clinical history that participants reported. Symptom resolution, clearance, or two negative PCRs marked the recovered donors of Cohort 3. The data are from a study of blood T cell repertoires in COVID-19. The CDR3 is 13 amino acids. The trim removed 2 bases at V and 10 bases at J, leaving 3 bases unmatched. Germline values: CDR1 MNHNS, CDR2 SASEGT. Authors' analysis steps: Estimated nucleated cell counts came from reference gene primer amplification. The repertoire was sequenced with immunoSEQ multiplex PCR; TCRdb's copy has only in-frame clones and lacks some. V, J and clone size are those of that table, while D and trimming were read from the DNA. This sample has a few hundred thousand clones, with about 90% found just once.

Sample: PBMCs or T cells enriched from blood (not recorded which). This chain joins TRBV6-1 and TRBJ1-1; 11 nucleotides match TRBD1. The sequence was collected from a man aged 18 to 30 who had recovered from COVID-19. This CDR3 reads CASSESGQGAAFF. CDR3 bases: TGTGCCAGCAGTGAATCCGGACAGGGGGCAGCTTTCTTT.